These 17 T cell receptor beta chains originate from one sample sequenced in a study of cytomegalovirus exposure and HLA in healthy donors. Libraries were prepared by immunoSEQ multiplex PCR; TCRdb keeps only in-frame clonotypes and omits some of them. Of roughly 140,000 clones listed, roughly 86% are singletons. What was sequenced was PBMCs. The receptor source for this set is a man between 18 and 35 years old in good health and CMV-seropositive.

The V gene is TRBV9, the J gene TRBJ2-2, with TRBD1 as a possible D gene (5 bases). The CDR3 is made up of 15 amino acids. The ends were cut back, 3 bases at V and 2 bases at J, with 11 bases in the middle. Germline assignment: CDR1 SGDLS and CDR2 YYNGEE. CDR3 DNA: TGTGCCAGCAGCGCCCGTACAGGAAACACCGGGGAGCTGTTTTTT. Its translation is CASSARTGNTGELFF.

This rearrangement joins TRBV11-3 to TRBJ2-2, with 12 nucleotides matching TRBD2. Germline trimming cut 4 bases from V and 6 bases from J; bases unmatched to any gene: 6. CDR1 and CDR2 from the germline V gene are SGHNT and YENEEA. This CDR3 spans 16 amino acids. Here the CDR3 reads CASSWMTSGSAGELFF. The CDR3 nucleotides read TGTGCCAGCAGCTGGATGACTAGCGGGAGCGCCGGGGAGCTGTTTTTT.

The rearrangement uses TRBV7-3 and TRBJ2-3, with 7 bases that match TRBD1. J lost 2 bases, V lost 6 bases, and 8 bases had no gene match. The CDR3 consists of 15 residues. The germline V gene encodes CDR1 SGHTA and CDR2 FQGTGA. The CDR3 reads CASSRSGTVTDTQYF. CDR3 in DNA: TGTGCCAGCAGTCGTTCCGGGACAGTCACAGATACGCAGTATTTT.

This chain connects TRBV14 to TRBJ1-2; D not certain. The CDR3 extends over 15 amino acids. CDR1 SGHDN and CDR2 FVKESK come from the germline V gene. V was shortened by 4 bases and J by 1 base, with 13 bases between the two germline ends. CDR3 DNA sequence: TGTGCCAGCAGCCCCCGGGAGGGCTTTAACTATGGCTACACCTTC. As protein: CASSPREGFNYGYTF. Full variable domain (outside the CDR3, taken from reference TRBV14 and TRBJ1-2): EAGVTQFPSHSVIEKGQTVTLRCDPISGHDNLYWYRRVMGKEIKFLLHFVKESKQDESGMPNNRFLAERTGGTYSTLKVQPAELEDSGVYFCASSPREGFNYGYTFGSGTRLTVV.

V gene TRBV19 combines with J gene TRBJ2-6, with 7 nucleotides matching TRBD1. CDR1 and CDR2 (germline): LNHDA, SQIVND (reference sequence). This CDR3 comprises 17 residues. Trimming took 4 bases from V and 4 from J; bases not matched to a gene: 10. CDR3 sequence (DNA): TGTGCCAGTAGTAGACAGGGCCCTGGCCGAGGGGCCAACGTCCTGACTTTC. It encodes CASSRQGPGRGANVLTF.

V gene TRBV9 combines with J gene TRBJ2-1, with D possibly being TRBD1 (5 bases). Trimming stripped 3 bases from V and 7 bases from J, with 20 bases between. CDR1 is SGDLS and CDR2 is YYNGEE in the germline V gene. This CDR3 comprises 16 residues. This chain's CDR3 is CASSALDFTRANEQFF. The CDR3 coding sequence is TGTGCCAGCAGCGCCTTAGACTTTACCAGGGCAAATGAGCAGTTCTTC.

The V call is TRBV19, the J call TRBJ2-7; D may be TRBD1 (6 bases). This CDR3 has 16 amino acids. Per the germline V gene, CDR1 is LNHDA and CDR2 is SQIVND (reference sequence). V shed 1 base and J shed 2 bases, with 15 bases lying between them. CDR3: CASSIGPGVGTYEQYF. In DNA, the CDR3 is TGTGCCAGTAGTATAGGGCCAGGGGTTGGGACCTACGAGCAGTACTTC.

This clone was picked up one time. The J gene is TRBJ1-1, the V gene TRBV28, with D possibly TRBD1 on 5 matching bases. This CDR3 comprises 15 residues. The germline gives CDR1 MDHEN, CDR2 SYDVKM. V gave up 2 bases and J gave up 4 bases, with 14 bases separating them. The CDR3 sequence is CASSLTGQGGTEAFF. CDR3 DNA sequence: TGTGCCAGCAGTTTAACGGGTCAGGGAGGCACTGAAGCTTTCTTT.

The CDR3 loop is CASSLLGHMNTEAFF. Here the CDR3 DNA reads TGCGCCAGCAGCCTGTTGGGGCATATGAACACTGAAGCTTTCTTT. This sequence joins TRBV5-1 and TRBJ1-1, with a possible D match to TRBD1 (5 bases). Germline CDR1 reads SGHRS; CDR2 reads YFSETQ. Trimming took 4 bases from V and 0 from J, leaving 13 bases between them. The CDR3 loop spans 15 amino acids.

The CDR3, as DNA: TGTGCCAGCAGTGAATCTGGGGAGGTTGGCTACACCTTC. Protein product: CASSESGEVGYTF. This chain uses TRBV25-1 with TRBJ1-2; D unclear. V lost 1 base to trimming and J lost 7 bases, with 10 bases between them. The CDR3 is made up of 13 amino acids. Per germline, CDR1 MGHDK and CDR2 SYGVNS.

This clone was observed a single time. The chain combines TRBV18 with TRBJ2-7, with 12 nucleotides matching TRBD2. Germline loops: CDR1 KGHSH, CDR2 LQKENI. The CDR3 sequence is 16 residues long. V dropped 6 bases and J dropped 3; count of bases not matched to a gene: 9. CDR3 sequence: CASSPVTSGRSYEQYF. The CDR3 DNA reads TGTGCCAGCTCCCCTGTGACTAGCGGGAGAAGCTACGAGCAGTACTTC.

J is TRBJ2-7 and V is TRBV5-1; 7 bases agree with TRBD1. Losses at the gene ends were 3 bases for V and 5 bases for J; bases not matched to a gene: 8. This CDR3 spans 14 amino acids. Looked up from germline, CDR1 is SGHRS and CDR2 is YFSETQ. The CDR3, as DNA: TGCGCCAGCAGCTACTCCGGGACAGCGGACGAGCAGTACTTC. Encoded protein: CASSYSGTADEQYF. Combining the CDR3 with reference TRBV5-1 and TRBJ2-7 gives the whole variable domain KAGVTQTPRYLIKTRGQQVTLSCSPISGHRSVSWYQQTPGQGLQFLFEYFSETQRNKGNFPGRFSGRQFSNSRSEMNVSTLELGDSALYLCASSYSGTADEQYFGPGTRLTVT.

This sequence joins TRBV19 and TRBJ1-4, with 7 bases that match TRBD1. CDR3 length: 13 amino acids. Germline trimming cut 5 bases from V and 10 bases from J; bases unmatched to any gene: 7. CDR1 is LNHDA, CDR2 SQIVND, per germline (reference sequence). Written as DNA, the CDR3 is TGTGCCAGTAGTTTGACAGGGATTGGAAAACTGTTTTTT. This encodes CASSLTGIGKLFF.

V usage is TRBV10-1 and J usage is TRBJ2-2; 14 nucleotides align to TRBD2. In germline, CDR1 is WNHNN, CDR2 SYGVQD (reference sequence). V lost 6 bases, J lost 3 bases, and 6 bases stayed unmatched. This CDR3 contains 17 residues. CDR3 nucleotides: TGCGCCAGCAGGGGGACTAGCGGGAGCCTGGACACCGGGGAGCTGTTTTTT. It codes for CASRGTSGSLDTGELFF.

The V gene is TRBV28, the J gene TRBJ2-2; TRBD2 matches 16 bases. Germline CDR1 MDHEN, CDR2 SYDVKM. This CDR3 region has 19 residues. V was pared by 6 bases and J by 0 bases, with 7 bases of the junction left unmatched. The CDR3 region has the DNA TGTGCCAGCAGAGGGACTAGCGGGAGGGCCCTCGCGAACACCGGGGAGCTGTTTTTT. Its protein is CASRGTSGRALANTGELFF.

The rearrangement uses TRBV5-1 and TRBJ2-7, with no clear D. This CDR3 is 14 amino acids long. The germline V gene has CDR1 SGHRS and CDR2 YFSETQ. Trimming took off 5 bases at V and 0 bases at J, with 12 bases between the two ends. CDR3 sequence (DNA): TGCGCCAGCAGGTTATTCTTCTACTCCTACGAGCAGTACTTC. Its protein is CASRLFFYSYEQYF.

The CDR3: CASSENAGGGYTF. CDR3 sequence (DNA): TGTGCCAGCAGTGAAAACGCGGGGGGTGGCTACACCTTC. The J gene is TRBJ1-2, the V gene TRBV6-1; possible D gene TRBD1, 5 bases. Germline lookup yields CDR1 MNHNS and CDR2 SASEGT. The V end lost 2 bases, the J end lost 7 bases, and 11 bases lay between the germline ends. The CDR3 runs to 13 residues.